This paragraph covers one TCR beta chain sequence. What it recognizes is unknown. The source of the sample is a study of CD4 T cells in relation to SARS-CoV-2 and coronaviruses. At the level of the study: Convalescent donors were aged about 21 to 72, with median about 40 years. General study points: Memory recall responses, not primary responses primed in culture, are what the assay detects.

Deep TCR-beta sequencing used DNA from uncultured naive and memory CD4+ T cells. Sequencing used immunoSEQ multiplex PCR; TCRdb keeps in-frame clones, though not all of them. The table lists 50,000 to 70,000 clones, roughly nine tenths of them singletons, with roughly 0.39% in the top ten. CD4 enrichment then naive enrichment separated naive from memory CD4+ cells. The receptor was derived from an adult with COVID-19. Sequenced: naive CD4+ T cells from PBMCs. Subset specified: naive CD4+ T cells isolated by negative enrichment.

CDR3 nucleotide sequence: TGTGCCAGCTCACCAACACGGAACACTGAAGCTTTCTTT. Its protein product is CASSPTRNTEAFF. This chain connects TRBV18 to TRBJ1-1; D ambiguous. This CDR3 spans 13 amino acids. Trimming cost V 2 bases and J 1 base, with 5 bases left between them. Per germline, CDR1 KGHSH and CDR2 LQKENI.